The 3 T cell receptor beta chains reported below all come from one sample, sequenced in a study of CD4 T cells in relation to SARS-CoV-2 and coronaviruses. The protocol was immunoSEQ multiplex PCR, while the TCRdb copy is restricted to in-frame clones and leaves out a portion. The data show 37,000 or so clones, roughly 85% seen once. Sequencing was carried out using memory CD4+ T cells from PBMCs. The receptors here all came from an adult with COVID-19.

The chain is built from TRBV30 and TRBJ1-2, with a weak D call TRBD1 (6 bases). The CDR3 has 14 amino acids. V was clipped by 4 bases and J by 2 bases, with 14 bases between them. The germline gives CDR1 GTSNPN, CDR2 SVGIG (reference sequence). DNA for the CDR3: TGTGCCTGGAAACAGGGAAGAAGAAACTATGGCTACACCTTC. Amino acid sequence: CAWKQGRRNYGYTF.

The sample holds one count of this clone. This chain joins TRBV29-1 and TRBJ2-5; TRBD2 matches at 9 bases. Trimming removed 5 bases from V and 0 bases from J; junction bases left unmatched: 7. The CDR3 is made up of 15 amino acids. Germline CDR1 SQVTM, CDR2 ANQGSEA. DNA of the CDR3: TGCAGCGTTCAATTAGCGGGAGAGTACCAAGAGACCCAGTACTTC. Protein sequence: CSVQLAGEYQETQYF.

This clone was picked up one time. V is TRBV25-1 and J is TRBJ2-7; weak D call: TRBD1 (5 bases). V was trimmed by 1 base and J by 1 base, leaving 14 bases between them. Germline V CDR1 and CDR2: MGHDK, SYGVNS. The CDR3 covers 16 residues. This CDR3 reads CASSEFETVPSYEQYF. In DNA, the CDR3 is TGTGCCAGCAGTGAATTCGAGACAGTTCCTTCCTACGAGCAGTACTTC.